This TCR beta chain appears in the sequencing data of a study of T cell responses to AZD1222 COVID-19 vaccine. Study-wide points: Baseline serology detected seropositivity in only a handful of AZD1222 recipients. Donors were mostly white British, more females; clonal diversity possibly underestimated. Vaccination with two AZD1222 doses was followed by a rise in Spike-specific TCR breadth and depth. All repertoire sampling was performed exclusively after the peak T cell response.

Of note for this clone: Its matching antigen is unknown.

CDR1 is SGHNT, CDR2 YYREEE, per germline (reference sequence). V shed 4 bases and J shed 6 bases, with 14 bases lying between them. The CDR3 has 13 amino acids. Sequencing was performed with immunoSEQ multiplex PCR; in TCRdb, only in-frame clones are kept and a portion is missing. The sample comprises roughly 98,000 clones, 88% of which are singletons, and roughly 15% rests with the top ten. The material sequenced was peripheral blood, taken 28 days after the second AZD1222 dose. This sequence joins TRBV5-4 and TRBJ2-7, with no clear D. This clonotype originated in an adult who received the AZD1222 COVID-19 vaccine. The DNA for the CDR3 is TGTGCCAGCAGCCCGAGTAGACCCGGCGAGCAGTACTTC. Protein: CASSPSRPGEQYF.